Reported below is one T cell receptor (beta chain). The CDR3 totals 16 residues. This sample was included in a study of blood T cell repertoires in COVID-19. Across the whole study: T cells, B-cell-depleted T cells, or PBMCs supplied cDNA or gDNA.

Per the study methods: Reference gene primer amplification gave nucleated cell count estimates. This table comes from immunoSEQ multiplex PCR, and its TCRdb copy is limited to in-frame clones, with some not included. V, J and clone size reflect that table, while D and trimming were determined from the DNA. The sample has some 340,000 clones, around 83% seen once. This clonotype was obtained from a man aged 30 to 45 with active or convalescent COVID-19. The gene calls are TRBV12-2 and TRBJ2-1; TRBD2 is the table's D call and was not checked against the DNA. TRBV12-2 is given as a pseudogene. The sequenced sample was peripheral blood. In DNA form, the CDR3 reads TGTGCAAGTCGCGTAGGACTAGAGAGCTCCTACAATGAGCAGTTCTTC. Protein sequence: CASRVGLESSYNEQFF.